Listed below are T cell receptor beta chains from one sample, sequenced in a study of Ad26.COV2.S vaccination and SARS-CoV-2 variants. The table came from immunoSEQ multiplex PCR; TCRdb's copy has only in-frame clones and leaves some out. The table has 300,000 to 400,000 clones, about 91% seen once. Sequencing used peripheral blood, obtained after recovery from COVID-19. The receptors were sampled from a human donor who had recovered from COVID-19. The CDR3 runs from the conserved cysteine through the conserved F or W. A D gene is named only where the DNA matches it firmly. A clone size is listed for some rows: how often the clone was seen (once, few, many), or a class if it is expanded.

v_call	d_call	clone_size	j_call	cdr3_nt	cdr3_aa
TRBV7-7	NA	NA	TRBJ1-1	TGTGCCAGCAGCTTAGCTTTGGACACTGAAGCTTTCTTT	CASSLALDTEAFF
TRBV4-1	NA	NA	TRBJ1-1	TGCGCCAGCAGCCAAGTCGCCGGCGCGAGGGGTGTGGGCACTGAAGCTTTCTTT	CASSQVAGARGVGTEAFF
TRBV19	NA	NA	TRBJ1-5	TGTGCCACTAAAGGCGGGGGAGGCAATCAGCCCCAGCATTTT	CATKGGGGNQPQHF
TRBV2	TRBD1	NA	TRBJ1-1	TGTGCCATCGCGGGACAGGGGTTTAACACTGAAGCTTTCTTT	CAIAGQGFNTEAFF
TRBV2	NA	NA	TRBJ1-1	TGTGCCAGCAGTTGGGATCGGGGGACTGAAGCTTTCTTT	CASSWDRGTEAFF
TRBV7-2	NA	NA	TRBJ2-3	TGTGCCAGCAGCTTAGCACGGGGAGGCACAGATACGCAGTATTTT	CASSLARGGTDTQYF
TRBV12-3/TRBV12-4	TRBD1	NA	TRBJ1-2	TGTGCCAGCAGTCCACAGGGGAATGGCTACACCTTC	CASSPQGNGYTF
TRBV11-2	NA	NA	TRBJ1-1	TGTGCCAGCAGCTTAGGCTCCGGTACTGAAGCTTTCTTT	CASSLGSGTEAFF
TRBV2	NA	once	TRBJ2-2	TGTGCCAGCAGTGTTGCCAGGGCGCGCACCGGGGAGCTGTTTTTT	CASSVARARTGELFF
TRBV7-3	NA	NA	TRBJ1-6	TGTGCCAGCAGCTTAGAGGGGTTCGGGAATTCACCCCTCCACTTT	CASSLEGFGNSPLHF
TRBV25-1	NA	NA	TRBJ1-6	TGTGCCAGCAGTGACATAGACAGTTTCTCACCCCTCCACTTT	CASSDIDSFSPLHF